Sequencing of this TCR beta chain was carried out in a study of blood T cells in healthy people across ages. Study-wide background: About one barcoded TCR beta cDNA was captured per two T cells.

The sample, approximately 11 milliliters of peripheral blood, was drawn from each donor. Extractions gave at least 5.5 micrograms of total RNA per sample. Germline values: CDR1 KGHSH, CDR2 LQKENI. Trimming removed 6 bases at V and 6 bases at J, with 11 bases between. The CDR3 length is 12 residues. Using a J-beta primer mix together with a sample-barcoded 5' primer, a second PCR was run for about 6 to 11 cycles. At least 2.5 million CDR3-containing paired-end reads were obtained per sample. A single record per CDR3 protein comes from TCRdb applying MiXCR to the 5' RACE reads. In the table there are 600,000 to 800,000 distinct CDR3 sequences, 21% of which are singletons.

J is TRBJ1-1 and V is TRBV18; D is unresolved. Material: blood. The sequence came from a man in his 70s in good health. The CDR3 sequence: CASSPYESEAFF. CDR3 coding DNA: TGTGCCAGCTCCCCGTACGAATCTGAAGCTTTCTTT.